Ten or more counts support the clone carrying this TCR beta chain. Its antigen is as yet unknown. This record comes from a study of Graves' ophthalmopathy and Graves' hyperthyroidism. Findings and limits, study-wide: Cross-validated, the 13-signature model showed 87.88%/81.08% sensitivity/specificity, and 80%/75% in the test set. Blood also harbored most expanded thyroid clonotypes above 0.001 frequency.

The authors amplified TCR beta CDR3 regions, and they did so from RNA transcripts for repertoire sequencing. Second-round multiplex PCR came after a first-round RT-PCR that employed HTBI primers. TCRdb recomputed calls from the multiplex PCR reads with MiXCR, one row per CDR3 protein. The data hold over a million distinct CDR3 sequences, with about 36% observed a single time. Ineligible for inclusion were patients with other autoimmune diseases, uncontrolled infections, pregnancy or lactation. The J segment lost 0 bases and the V segment lost 5 bases, leaving 8 bases of the junction unmatched. Germline V gives CDR1 DFQATT, CDR2 SNEGSKA (reference sequence). The CDR3 is 15 residues long.

The sample taken for sequencing was peripheral blood or thyroid tissue (not recorded which). This TCR came from an adult man with Graves' hyperthyroidism. The J gene is TRBJ2-5, the V gene TRBV20-1, with 8 bases aligning to TRBD2. The CDR3 nucleotides are TGCAGTGCTCCAAGAGCGGGGGATAACCAAGAGACCCAGTACTTC. Translation gives CSAPRAGDNQETQYF.